This T cell receptor (beta chain) was found in a study of patients and donors after allogeneic stem cell transplantation. A note on this clonotype: A read error may account for a junction end that differs from germline.

TCRdb redid the calling of the RT-PCR reads with MiXCR, one entry per CDR3 protein. The sample has about 960,000 distinct CDR3 sequences, roughly 18% seen once. Sequenced sample: blood, either unsorted or a sorted T cell fraction (not recorded which). This clonotype was sampled from a human donor who was either an allogeneic HSCT recipient or a stem cell or donor lymphocyte infusion donor (not recorded which). It is not recorded whose cells these are; they may come from a transplant donor.

The CDR3 loop is CASSPGTYSEQFF. Written as DNA, the CDR3 is TGTGCCAGCAGCCCCGGGACTTACAGTGAGCAGTTCTTC. The chain couples TRBV3-1 to TRBJ2-1; perhaps TRBD2 as D (6 bases). The CDR3 has 13 amino acids. The germline gives CDR1 LGHDT, CDR2 YNNKEL (reference sequence).